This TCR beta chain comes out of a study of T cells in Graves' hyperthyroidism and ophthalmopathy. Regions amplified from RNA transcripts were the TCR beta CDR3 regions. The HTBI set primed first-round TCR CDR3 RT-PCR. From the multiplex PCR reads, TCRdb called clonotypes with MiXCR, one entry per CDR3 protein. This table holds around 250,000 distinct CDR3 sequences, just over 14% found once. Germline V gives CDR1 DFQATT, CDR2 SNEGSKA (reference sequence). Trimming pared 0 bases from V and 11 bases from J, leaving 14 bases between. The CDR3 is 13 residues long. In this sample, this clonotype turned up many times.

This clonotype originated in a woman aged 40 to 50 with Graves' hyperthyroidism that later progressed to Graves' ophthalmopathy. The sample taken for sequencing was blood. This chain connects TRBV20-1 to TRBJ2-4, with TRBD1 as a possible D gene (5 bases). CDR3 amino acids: CSARDRLGAVQYF. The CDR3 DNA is TGCAGTGCTAGAGATCGGTTAGGGGCCGTTCAGTACTTC.